The 15 T cell receptor beta chains below come from one sample, sequenced in a study of cytomegalovirus exposure and HLA in healthy donors. Profiled with immunoSEQ multiplex PCR; TCRdb holds only in-frame clones, not every one. The top ten clones hold almost 1.5% of a sample with roughly 130,000 clones, approximately 85% of them seen once. The material sequenced was PBMCs. The receptors were gathered from a woman in her twenties or thirties in good health and CMV-seronegative.

The chain uses TRBV2 and TRBJ2-7; D gene ambiguous. This CDR3 is built from 12 residues. Trimming stripped 7 bases from V and 6 bases from J, with 13 bases between. Germline CDR1 is SNHLY and CDR2 is FYNNEI. For the CDR3, the DNA is TGTGCCAGCACTCTATGGTCGCTCGAGCAGTACTTC. Translated: CASTLWSLEQYF.

The chain joins TRBV10-3 to TRBJ2-3; TRBD1 matches 10 bases. The CDR3 sequence is 14 residues long. The germline gives CDR1 ENHRY, CDR2 SYGVKD. After removal of 4 bases from V and 5 bases from J, the junction contained 3 bases not matched to a gene. CDR3 residues: CAISAGQGGDTQYF. The DNA of the CDR3 is TGTGCCATCAGTGCCGGACAGGGGGGAGATACGCAGTATTTT.

The CDR3 spells CASSVDSGGSTDTQYF. The DNA of the CDR3 is TGTGCCAGCAGCGTAGATAGCGGGGGGAGCACAGATACGCAGTATTTT. The V call is TRBV9, the J call TRBJ2-3; 10 bases are a match to TRBD2. Looked up from germline, CDR1 is SGDLS and CDR2 is YYNGEE. The CDR3 totals 16 residues. Trimming removed 0 bases from V and 0 bases from J; junction bases left unmatched: 1.

The chain couples TRBV19 to TRBJ1-1, with D unresolved. The CDR3 contains 17 residues. The ends were cut back, 5 bases at V and 6 bases at J, with 25 bases in the middle. CDR1 is LNHDA, CDR2 SQIVND, per germline (reference sequence). The CDR3 region is CASSQRGLGGEKAEAFF. The CDR3 region has the DNA TGTGCCAGTAGTCAACGCGGTTTAGGCGGCGAAAAGGCTGAAGCTTTCTTT. The whole variable domain, filled in from reference TRBV19 and TRBJ1-1, reads DGGITQSPKYLFRKEGQNVTLSCEQNLNHDAMYWYRQDPGQGLRLIYYSQIVNDFQKGDIAEGYSVSREKKESFPLTVTSAQKNPTAFYLCASSQRGLGGEKAEAFFGQGTRLTVV.

The chain combines TRBV18 with TRBJ1-1; no reliable D call. The CDR3 is made up of 12 amino acids. Trimming removed 3 bases at V and 6 bases at J, with 8 bases between. Germline V gene sequence: CDR1 KGHSH, CDR2 LQKENI. CDR3 amino acids: CASSPSFAEAFF. The CDR3 DNA reads TGTGCCAGCTCACCCTCGTTCGCTGAAGCTTTCTTT.

The rearrangement uses TRBV7-2 and TRBJ2-5, with 8 positions matching TRBD2. Germline trimming cut 5 bases from V and 4 bases from J; bases unmatched to any gene: 12. CDR3 length: 16 amino acids. Per germline, CDR1 SGHTA and CDR2 FQGNSA. The DNA for the CDR3 is TGTGCCAGCAGCCGGGGATCTGCGCGGGGGGCAGAGACCCAGTACTTC. It yields the protein CASSRGSARGAETQYF.

The V and J genes are TRBV18 and TRBJ2-3, with TRBD1 matching 7 bases. CDR1 KGHSH and CDR2 LQKENI come from the germline V gene. V gave up 1 base and J gave up 1 base; unmatched junction bases: 2. The CDR3 totals 15 residues. The CDR3 spells CASSPQGAGTDTQYF. As DNA, the CDR3 is TGTGCCAGCTCACCACAGGGGGCCGGCACAGATACGCAGTATTTT.

This clone appeared a few times. This rearrangement joins TRBV10-2 to TRBJ2-2; D not resolved. Trimming removed 7 bases from V and 4 bases from J, with 16 bases in between. Germline V lookup: CDR1 WSHSY, CDR2 SAAADI. The CDR3 contains 15 residues. This chain's CDR3 is CASIAPPGSTGELFF. The CDR3 DNA sequence: TGCGCCAGCATAGCCCCTCCCGGATCCACCGGGGAGCTGTTTTTT.

This clone occurred once. The rearrangement uses TRBV15 and TRBJ2-4; tentative D call: TRBD1 (6 bases). The V and J ends lost 9 bases and 4 bases respectively, with 16 bases between them. The germline V gene encodes CDR1 LNHNV and CDR2 YYDKDF (reference sequence). This CDR3 is 14 amino acids long. CDR3 residues: CATSYGQQKNIQYF. CDR3 DNA: TGTGCCACTTCCTACGGACAGCAGAAAAACATTCAGTACTTC.

In its sample, this clone was seen once. The J gene is TRBJ2-5, the V gene TRBV1; TRBD2 was called by the table and not checked on the DNA. TRBV1 is a pseudogene segment. This CDR3 region has 18 residues. Here the CDR3 reads CTSSRLAGGGKYQETQYF. CDR3 DNA: TGCACCAGCAGCCGCCTAGCGGGGGGGGGAAAGTACCAAGAGACCCAGTACTTC.

The chain uses TRBV6-4 and TRBJ2-1; 13 bases line up with TRBD2. Germline V lookup: CDR1 MRHNA, CDR2 SNTAGT. The CDR3 totals 14 residues. The ends lost 2 bases at V and 14 bases at J; junction bases unmatched: 6. CDR3 protein: CASSDGTSGGGKFF. CDR3 bases: TGTGCCAGCAGTGACGGTACTAGCGGGGGGGGTAAGTTCTTC.

A note on this clone: The sample holds other DNA sequences that translate to the same CDR3. The chain employs TRBV5-6 and TRBJ2-1; 7 bases agree with TRBD1. The CDR3 extends over 12 amino acids. In germline, CDR1 is SGHDT, CDR2 YYEEEE. Trimming cost V 4 bases and J 6 bases; bases outside gene matches: 1. CDR3 nucleotides: TGTGCCAGCAGCAGGACAGGCAATGAGCAGTTCTTC. This gives the protein CASSRTGNEQFF.

J is TRBJ2-5 and V is TRBV2, with D hard to call. Per germline, CDR1 SNHLY and CDR2 FYNNEI. Trimming cost V 6 bases and J 2 bases, with 13 bases left between them. There are 14 residues in the CDR3. The CDR3 spells CASRRRVVQETQYF. In DNA, the CDR3 is TGTGCCAGCAGGCGGAGAGTCGTACAAGAGACCCAGTACTTC.

This chain links TRBV7-3 with TRBJ1-2; 10 nucleotides agree with TRBD1. Trimming took 5 bases from V and 2 from J; bases not matched to a gene: 14. CDR3 length: 18 amino acids. Germline CDR1 reads SGHTA; CDR2 reads FQGTGA. CDR3 in amino acids: CASSPLPGQGTKNYGYTF. DNA for the CDR3: TGTGCCAGCAGCCCCCTCCCGGGACAGGGGACAAAGAACTATGGCTACACCTTC.

This clone was counted between two and nine times. The chain is built from TRBV5-1 and TRBJ2-7, with unresolved D. This CDR3 contains 13 residues. Deletions cut 0 bases from V and 7 bases from J, with 11 bases between. CDR1 is SGHRS and CDR2 is YFSETQ in the germline V gene. The chain's CDR3 is CASSLAVLREQYF. Here the CDR3 DNA reads TGCGCCAGCAGCTTGGCCGTTCTCAGGGAGCAGTACTTC.